This T cell receptor (beta chain) derives from a study of blood T cell repertoires in COVID-19. Study context: From T cells, B-cell-depleted T cells, or PBMCs came the material, which was cDNA or gDNA.

Data came from immunoSEQ multiplex PCR; TCRdb stores just in-frame clones and leaves some out. The data show about 95,000 clones, about 84% seen once. The V end was cut by 1 base, the J end by 3 bases, with 5 bases between. The CDR3 has 13 amino acids. Germline V gene lookup returns CDR1 SGHKS and CDR2 YYEKEE (reference sequence). Sequenced material: peripheral blood. The clonotype comes from a human donor in a cohort sampled during active COVID-19. This chain joins TRBV5-5 and TRBJ2-1; D remains ambiguous. CDR3: CASSLHFYNEQFF. Here the CDR3 DNA reads TGTGCCAGCAGCTTGCACTTCTACAATGAGCAGTTCTTC.